A selection of T cell receptor beta chains follows, all from one sample in a study of shared clonotypes between healthy human individuals. The protocol was immunoSEQ multiplex PCR, while the TCRdb copy is restricted to in-frame clones and leaves out a portion. This table has about 2.1 million clones, 93% appearing once. The sample taken for sequencing was naive CD8+ T cells from PBMCs. The receptors come from a man aged 18 to 30 in good health. Some clones in this sample may be carry-over from other donors' samples. The conserved cysteine and the conserved F or W are not part of the CDR3 here.

TRBV7-9	12	ASSPYRGFGELF
TRBV28	13	ASSFLAGNLNEQY
TRBV5-1	12	ASSLNGRNTEAF
TRBV19	13	ASSIEGVWNNEQF
TRBV19	11	ASSTGNTGELF
TRBV7-9	9	ASSETYGYT
TRBV4-1	17	ASSQTVPPPTSPTGELF
TRBV19	12	ASSLSGGYNEQF
TRBV11-2	16	ASSLDSSVGGSYNEQF
TRBV27	12	ASKWDRPNQPQH
TRBV7-9	12	ASSSATGQETQY
TRBV28	12	ASSFEAGVDIQY
TRBV2	13	ASRVAGALDNEQF
TRBV27	13	ASSLGQRLSDTQY
TRBV9	13	ASSVAAREPYEQY
TRBV28	10	ASSLGKATQY
TRBV7-9	14	ASNGAVELAAGELF
TRBV5-1	11	ASSRLPNNEQF
TRBV27	13	ASSRATGLIDTQY
TRBV14	10	ASSQGTNEQF
TRBV18	13	ASSPPGAGDNEQF
TRBV4-1	13	ASSQDPGGLYEQY
TRBV6-5	13	ASSYALAASYEQY
TRBV28	11	AGRGVAQETQY
TRBV6-4	13	ASSEDGSRYNEQF
TRBV29-1	17	SVEAGTGVLAGGAKTQY
TRBV28	14	ASSLPRQGSGNTIY